This TCR beta chain was found in a study of molecular identifiers for immune sequencing clone quantification. Each library that profiled naive CD8 cells came from approximately 20,000 to 1,000,000 sorted cells with 10%, 30% or 50% RNA. Sorted naive CD8 T cells were those defined as CD8+CD4-CCR7+CD45RA+. One entry per CDR3 protein results from TCRdb running MiXCR on the PCR reads. The table lists some 65,000 distinct CDR3 sequences, approximately 17% of them singletons. Overall study results and limits: Detectable among approximately 930,000 naive cells, according to reports, was Jurkat TCR RNA spiked in from one cell. Whereas naive cells kept under 1% of molecules in clones above 20 RNA copies, such clones held over 98% in effectors.

Per germline, CDR1 SQVTM and CDR2 ANQGSEA. The CDR3 sequence is 15 residues long. As for this clonotype: What it binds is unknown. A much larger clone lies one base from this, so it may be a read error.

The clonotype originates from a human donor in good health. Some libraries in this study had Jurkat cell RNA spiked in. The chain joins TRBV29-1 to TRBJ2-7, with 11 bases identical to TRBD2. Sequenced input: naive CD8+ T cells from blood, with Jurkat cell RNA spiked in. This sample's subset: FACS-sorted CD8+CD4-CCR7+CD45RA+ naive T cells. This CDR3 reads CSVESGLAGGNERYF. CDR3 nucleotides: TGCAGCGTTGAATCAGGGCTAGCGGGAGGCAACGAGCGGTACTTC.